The clone carrying this TCR beta chain was seen a few times. Its antigen is currently unknown. The sample belongs to a study of identical twins. The V end lost 6 bases, the J end lost 8 bases, and 16 bases lay between the germline ends. Germline assignment: CDR1 DFQATT and CDR2 SNEGSKA (reference sequence). This CDR3 has 12 amino acids. The study, taken as a whole, reports: Conclusions rested on cross-sectional statistics rather than following the same donors.

A single record per CDR3 protein comes from TCRdb applying MiXCR to the 5' RACE reads. This table holds more than 200,000 distinct CDR3 sequences, over 12% found once. The specimen was memory (CD45RO+) T cells sorted from blood. This clonotype was obtained from a young woman in good health. The chain carries TRBV20-1 and TRBJ1-1; no firm D call. Here the CDR3 reads CSAPKTRLEAFF. CDR3 coding DNA: TGCAGTGCCCCCAAAACGAGGCTGGAAGCTTTCTTT.